One sample yielded the 17 T cell receptor beta chains listed below, sequenced in a study of early T cells in non-severe SARS-CoV-2 infection. TCRdb used MiXCR to reprocess the 5' RACE reads, holding one entry per CDR3 protein. The table lists approximately 64,000 distinct CDR3 sequences, roughly 18% of them singletons. The sequenced sample was whole blood, obtained at baseline. The receptors were sampled from an adult who was a healthcare worker with PCR-confirmed SARS-CoV-2 infection or an uninfected control (not recorded which).

This clonotype has only a few counts. This rearrangement joins TRBV3-1 to TRBJ1-6, with D possibly matching TRBD1 (5 bases). This CDR3 is built from 14 residues. In germline, CDR1 is LGHDT, CDR2 YNNKEL (reference sequence). With 1 base removed from V and 7 bases from J, the gap between germline ends came to 8 bases. DNA of the CDR3: TGTGCCAGCAGCCAAGGTGGGGCCAATTCACCCCTCCACTTT. It translates to CASSQGGANSPLHF.

This clonotype occurred a few times. This rearrangement joins TRBV24-1 to TRBJ1-5; possibly TRBD1 for D (5 bases). The CDR3 has 14 amino acids. Trimming removed 5 bases at V and 6 bases at J, with 13 bases between. Germline V gives CDR1 KGHDR, CDR2 SFDVKD. This CDR3 is CATSAGGGSQPQHF. The DNA for the CDR3 is TGTGCCACCAGTGCTGGGGGGGGATCTCAGCCCCAGCATTTT.

This clonotype was counted ten times or more. The J gene is TRBJ2-7, the V gene TRBV5-4, with a tentative D call TRBD2 (6 bases). The CDR3 extends over 15 amino acids. The V and J ends lost 0 bases and 5 bases respectively, with 15 bases between them. Germline-derived CDR1 and CDR2 are SGHNT and YYREEE (reference sequence). The CDR3 region is CASSLVGGPVDEQYF. The DNA for the CDR3 is TGTGCCAGCAGCTTGGTAGGAGGGCCTGTGGACGAGCAGTACTTC.

Here the CDR3 DNA reads TGCAGTGCTTACACGACAGGCACGGAGCAGTACTTC. This sequence encodes CSAYTTGTEQYF. This sequence joins TRBV20-1 and TRBJ2-7, with a tentative D call TRBD1 (6 bases). Germline lookup yields CDR1 DFQATT and CDR2 SNEGSKA (reference sequence). V was cut by 5 bases and J by 7 bases, with 15 bases left in between. The CDR3 contains 12 residues.

This clonotype was counted between two and nine times. The chain carries TRBV5-5 and TRBJ2-3; unclear D gene. This CDR3 has 14 residues. Germline V gives CDR1 SGHKS, CDR2 YYEKEE (reference sequence). Between the trimmed V and J ends, which lost 0 bases and 1 base, there was a span of 6 bases. CDR3 sequence reads: CASSLVVGTDTQYF. The CDR3 DNA follows: TGTGCCAGCAGCTTGGTAGTGGGCACAGATACGCAGTATTTT. Filled out from reference TRBV5-5 and TRBJ2-3, the complete variable domain reads DAGVTQSPTHLIKTRGQQVTLRCSPISGHKSVSWYQQVLGQGPQFIFQYYEKEERGRGNFPDRFSARQFPNYSSELNVNALLLGDSALYLCASSLVVGTDTQYFGPGTRLTVL.

As regards this clonotype: One junction end does not reproduce the germline sequence, and a read error may be involved. The chain combines TRBV7-9 with TRBJ1-2; 10 bases map to TRBD1. The V gene's germline CDR1 is SEHNR and CDR2 FQNEAQ (reference sequence). The CDR3 extends over 16 amino acids. Here the CDR3 reads CVSSPRTGGDVYGYTF. Written as DNA, the CDR3 is TGTGTCAGCAGCCCCCGGACAGGGGGTGACGTCTATGGCTACACCTTC.

This clonotype was counted between two and nine times. The V and J genes are TRBV5-1 and TRBJ2-2, with D perhaps given as TRBD1 or TRBD2 (6 bases each). Germline CDR1 SGHRS, CDR2 YFSETQ. The CDR3 sequence is 17 residues long. With 1 base removed from V and 1 base from J, the gap between germline ends came to 14 bases. CDR3 DNA sequence: TGCGCCAGCAGCTTGTTGGGGGGCGCTTGGAACACCGGGGAGCTGTTTTTT. Translated: CASSLLGGAWNTGELFF.

The gene calls are TRBV5-6 and TRBJ2-5; 7 bases fit TRBD1. Trimming cost V 4 bases and J 5 bases; bases outside gene matches: 11. The CDR3 is 15 residues long. Germline V lookup: CDR1 SGHDT, CDR2 YYEEEE. CDR3 sequence: CASSDLTGRQETQYF. DNA for the CDR3: TGTGCCAGCAGCGATCTGACAGGGCGGCAGGAGACCCAGTACTTC.

This clonotype was observed many times. This rearrangement joins TRBV20-1 to TRBJ2-1, with 7 bases that match TRBD1. Germline CDR1 DFQATT, CDR2 SNEGSKA (reference sequence). V shed 0 bases and J 1 base; nucleotides not matched to a gene: 6. This CDR3 has 16 amino acids. For the CDR3, the DNA is TGCAGTGCTAGAGATTGGACAGGACCATCCTACAATGAGCAGTTCTTC. It translates to CSARDWTGPSYNEQFF.

Only a few counts were recorded for this clonotype. The V gene is TRBV10-1, the J gene TRBJ2-3, with D maybe TRBD2 (7 bases). CDR3 length: 14 amino acids. CDR1 is WNHNN, CDR2 SYGVQD, per germline (reference sequence). The V end was cut by 4 bases, the J end by 2 bases, with 10 bases between. The CDR3 bases are TGCGCCAGCAGTGGCGGGGGCAACACAGATACGCAGTATTTT. As protein: CASSGGGNTDTQYF.

The J gene is TRBJ2-3, the V gene TRBV28; D is uncertain. This CDR3 has 13 amino acids. Between the trimmed V and J ends, which lost 4 bases and 6 bases, there was a span of 11 bases. Germline V gene sequence: CDR1 MDHEN, CDR2 SYDVKM. The CDR3 protein is CASSSGHGDTQYF. DNA of the CDR3: TGTGCCAGCAGTTCGGGCCATGGGGATACGCAGTATTTT.

This clonotype was observed many times. This chain uses TRBV12-3 or TRBV12-4 with TRBJ1-5, with D possibly being TRBD1 (5 bases). V gave up 8 bases and J gave up 0 bases, with 8 bases separating them. The CDR3 spans 13 residues. The CDR3 protein is CASRGNSNQPQHF. In nucleotides, the CDR3 is TGTGCCAGCCGGGGGAATAGCAATCAGCCCCAGCATTTT.

V gene TRBV28 combines with J gene TRBJ1-5; possible D gene TRBD1, 6 bases. The CDR3 contains 14 residues. The V gene lost 5 bases and the J gene lost 6 bases, with 14 bases spanning the gap. CDR1 MDHEN and CDR2 SYDVKM come from the germline V gene. This CDR3 reads CASSLTGPSQPQHF. CDR3 nucleotide sequence: TGTGCCAGCAGTCTGACAGGTCCTAGTCAGCCCCAGCATTTT.

This chain links TRBV20-1 with TRBJ2-7; perhaps D is TRBD1 or TRBD2 (5 bases each). Trimming pared 1 base from V and 0 bases from J, leaving 13 bases between. The CDR3 has 15 residues. Germline loops: CDR1 DFQATT, CDR2 SNEGSKA (reference sequence). In DNA, the CDR3 is TGCAGTGCTAGAGCATCGGGGCGGACCTCCTACGAGCAGTACTTC. Translating gives CSARASGRTSYEQYF.

The chain is built from TRBV19 and TRBJ2-4; either TRBD1 or TRBD2 may fit D (6 bases each). The germline gives CDR1 LNHDA, CDR2 SQIVND (reference sequence). The CDR3 runs to 17 residues. Trimming stripped 1 base from V and 0 bases from J, with 13 bases between. The CDR3 reads CASSIVTGGLAKNIQYF. The CDR3 DNA sequence: TGTGCCAGTAGTATAGTGACAGGAGGGTTAGCCAAAAACATTCAGTACTTC.

The genes are TRBV18 and TRBJ2-1; 9 bases fit TRBD2. Looked up from germline, CDR1 is KGHSH and CDR2 is LQKENI. CDR3 length equals 15 residues. V trimming: 0 bases; J trimming: 6 bases; junction bases outside the gene matches: 3. Here the CDR3 DNA reads TGTGCCAGCTCACCACCTAGCGGGAGTTTCAATGAGCAGTTCTTC. It is translated as CASSPPSGSFNEQFF. Drawing the rest from reference TRBV18 and TRBJ2-1, the complete variable domain is NAGVMQNPRHLVRRRGQEARLRCSPMKGHSHVYWYRQLPEEGLKFMVYLQKENIIDESGMPKERFSAEFPKEGPSILRIQQVVRGDSAAYFCASSPPSGSFNEQFFGPGTRLTVL.

This clonotype was detected a few times. V usage is TRBV5-1 and J usage is TRBJ1-1; the D gene is possibly TRBD1 (5 bases). Germline CDR1 is SGHRS and CDR2 is YFSETQ. The CDR3 has 14 amino acids. V was trimmed by 6 bases and J by 0 bases, leaving 12 bases between them. This chain's CDR3 is CASTAWTMNTEAFF. The DNA for the CDR3 is TGCGCCAGCACGGCCTGGACAATGAACACTGAAGCTTTCTTT.